The rows below give T cell receptor beta chains drawn from one sample of a study of shared clonotypes between healthy human individuals. The data were produced by immunoSEQ multiplex PCR, yet TCRdb's version contains in-frame clones alone and is incomplete. The sample lists some 360,000 clones, roughly 80% occurring once. Sequencing was done on a sample of memory CD4+ T cells sorted from blood. These receptors all stem from a man aged 25 to 40 in good health. Each CDR3 is given with its conserved first and last residue. Not every row has a clone size; where given, it reads once, few, many or a size class.

j_call clone_size v_call cdr3_aa
TRBJ2-1 . TRBV4-2 CASSQEGTRWGNEQFF
TRBJ2-3 . TRBV5-1 CASSLGRTDTQYF
TRBJ2-1 few TRBV18 CASSPLPADRVNEQFF
TRBJ2-3 . TRBV18 CASSPKILDLGNTQYF
. . TRBV10-3 CAISGGPTEGTYEQYF
TRBJ2-7 . TRBV19 CASKGREQYF
TRBJ2-5 . TRBV11-2 CASSRLQETQYF
TRBJ1-3 few TRBV9 CASSYTGQGGNTIYF
TRBJ1-4 . TRBV5-1 CASSSQGGGMEKLFF
TRBJ1-5 . TRBV30 CAWSTGTVNQPQHF
TRBJ2-5 . TRBV6-6 CASSIRNQETQYF
TRBJ1-2 . TRBV6-5 CASSSGTRDYGYTF
TRBJ2-7 . TRBV2 CASKGGGTGRHEQYF
TRBJ2-3 . TRBV19 CASSIRLSTDTQYF
TRBJ2-1 . TRBV7-2 CASSFGGSGRLRNEQFF
TRBJ1-1 . TRBV7-6 CASSLAQGNTEAFF
TRBJ2-3 . TRBV27 CASSPTPISQYF
TRBJ2-7 . TRBV10-3 CAISEGPGQSYEQYF
TRBJ1-1 . TRBV2 CASSTGAGTEAFF
TRBJ2-7 once TRBV23-1 CASSQIWGPSYEQYF
TRBJ1-5 few TRBV28 CASSFGQFNQPQHF
TRBJ2-3 . TRBV7-9 CASSRRQTDTQYF